The clone carrying this T cell receptor beta chain turned up a few times. Its target is unknown. The source of the sample is a study of cytomegalovirus exposure and HLA in healthy donors. Looking at the study overall: The early release's HLA-typed donors yielded tens of millions of unique TCRs.

Study-level points and caveats: Donors were assumed by presence/absence analyses to have roughly uniform sequencing depth. Later on, a genetic analysis was performed. It linked a missense variant in DCLRE1C with V- and J-gene trimming of TCR beta. A later analysis found TCR association rates differed by HLA locus, highest for DRB1 and lowest for HLA-C.

13 Jbeta primers and 60 Vbeta primers were used for the PCR. The protocol was immunoSEQ multiplex PCR, while the TCRdb copy is restricted to in-frame clones and leaves out a portion. The data contain around 160,000 clones, over 70% of them singletons. V lost 3 bases to trimming and J lost 0 bases, with 6 bases between them. In germline, CDR1 is MNHNS, CDR2 SASEGT. This CDR3 has 15 residues. The sequence was collected from a woman in her 40s in good health and CMV-seropositive. The V and J genes are TRBV6-1 and TRBJ2-6; maybe TRBD2 (5 bases). The sequenced sample consisted of PBMCs. CDR3 in DNA: TGTGCCAGCAGTGAGGAGGTCTCTGGGGCCAACGTCCTGACTTTC. It specifies CASSEEVSGANVLTF.